This TCR beta chain was captured in a study of blood T cell repertoires in COVID-19. The CDR3 consists of 15 residues. Germline V lookup: CDR1 SGHKS, CDR2 YYEKEE (reference sequence). Trimming pared 0 bases from V and 4 bases from J, leaving 11 bases between. Data came from immunoSEQ multiplex PCR; TCRdb stores just in-frame clones and leaves some out. This table has some 120,000 clones, 65% to 85% appearing once. The sample was peripheral blood. The sequence came from an older man with acute or convalescent COVID-19. The chain recombines TRBV5-5 with TRBJ1-3; no definite D call. The CDR3 DNA reads as TGTGCCAGCAGCTTGGCGACATTTTCCGGAAACACCATATATTTT. Protein product: CASSLATFSGNTIYF.